This note documents a single TCR beta chain sequence. Its antigen is currently unknown. Primers for the PCR totalled 60 Vbeta and 13 Jbeta. TCRdb's copy holds only in-frame clones and misses some; the assay was immunoSEQ multiplex PCR. This table holds approximately 220,000 clones, roughly 70% found once. Trimming cost V 5 bases and J 5 bases; bases outside gene matches: 6. Germline values: CDR1 SEHNR, CDR2 FQNEAQ (reference sequence). This CDR3 has 14 amino acids. This sample stems from a study of cytomegalovirus exposure and HLA in healthy donors. Study results and limitations: Indistinguishable V segments such as TRBV6-2 and TRBV6-3 were excluded.

Sequencing was performed on PBMCs. The TCR was taken from a woman aged 25 to 45 in good health and CMV-seronegative. The chain is built from TRBV7-9 and TRBJ2-5; TRBD2 matches 9 bases. CDR3 in amino acids: CASSTGLASETQYF. In DNA form, the CDR3 reads TGTGCCAGCAGCACGGGACTAGCTTCTGAGACCCAGTACTTC.